A single sample is the source of the 27 T cell receptor beta chains below, sequenced in a study of CD8+ T cells in alopecia areata listed by TCRdb under 2018. The treatment or condition label of this sample denotes: oral pan-JAK inhibitor, 5-10 mg twice daily. The library relied on the immunoSEQ multiplex PCR assay. RNA was extracted from all samples and reverse transcribed into cDNA as template for TCR sequencing. TCRdb limited this immuneACCESS table to in-frame rearrangements with V and J called. A share of clones is missing; checked studies link under half to unresolved V genes, and the rest is unexplained. The sample table records about 200,000 clones; roughly two fifths of these occur just once. The ten largest clones take up just under 0.5% of the sample. The source was CD4+ T cells sorted from blood, collected at roughly week 30, from a patient treated with tofacitinib. The receptors shown here come from a human donor with alopecia areata.

The gene calls are TRBV6-1 and TRBJ2-7, with TRBD1 matching 8 bases. The CDR3 consists of 16 residues. V was pared by 4 bases and J by 1 base, with 9 bases of the junction left unmatched. Germline V gives CDR1 MNHNS, CDR2 SASEGT. As DNA, the CDR3 is TGTGCCAGCAGTGTATTACTCGGACAGGGATCCTACGAGCAGTACTTC. Amino acids: CASSVLLGQGSYEQYF.

There are a few counts of this clone. The chain recombines TRBV30 with TRBJ2-1, with a possible D match to TRBD1 (5 bases). Deletions cut 2 bases from V and 10 bases from J, with 15 bases between. This CDR3 region has 13 residues. Germline CDR1 reads GTSNPN; CDR2 reads SVGIG (reference sequence). CDR3 nucleotides: TGTGCCTGGAGTAGGCAGGGAAGATACGAGCAGTTCTTC. Protein product: CAWSRQGRYEQFF.

The chain recombines TRBV27 with TRBJ1-6; 10 nucleotides line up with TRBD1. CDR3 size: 17 residues. V was clipped by 3 bases and J by 7 bases; unmatched bases: 9. The germline V gene encodes CDR1 MNHEY and CDR2 SMNVEV (reference sequence). The CDR3 coding sequence is TGTGCCAGCAGTTTGGCCGGGACAGGGGCAGGAAATTCACCCCTCCACTTT. This translates into CASSLAGTGAGNSPLHF.

This clone appeared a few times. The rearrangement uses TRBV9 and TRBJ1-2; TRBD1 matches 9 bases. The CDR3 is made up of 14 amino acids. CDR1 is SGDLS, CDR2 YYNGEE, per germline. V was clipped by 5 bases and J by 7 bases; unmatched bases: 9. The CDR3 DNA sequence: TGTGCCAGCAGACGGACAGGGGAACGAGGTGGCTACACCTTC. As protein: CASRRTGERGGYTF. Based on the CDR3 plus reference TRBV9 and TRBJ1-2, the full variable domain is DSGVTQTPKHLITATGQRVTLRCSPRSGDLSVYWYQQSLDQGLQFLIQYYNGEERAKGNILERFSAQQFPDLHSELNLSSLELGDSALYFCASRRTGERGGYTFGSGTRLTVV.

The chain has TRBV15 and TRBJ2-5; TRBD1 matches 7 bases. Trimming cost V 3 bases and J 1 base; bases outside gene matches: 14. Germline-derived CDR1 and CDR2 are LNHNV and YYDKDF (reference sequence). The CDR3 is made up of 18 amino acids. CDR3 sequence: CATSSRQGPARSQETQYF. The DNA for the CDR3 is TGTGCCACCAGCAGTAGACAGGGTCCCGCGCGATCCCAAGAGACCCAGTACTTC.

The genes are TRBV7-9 and TRBJ1-6; TRBD1 might be the D (5 bases). Germline CDR1 and CDR2: SEHNR and FQNEAQ (reference sequence). The CDR3 is 14 amino acids. Trimming stripped 0 bases from V and 6 bases from J, with 6 bases between. CDR3 protein: CASSLAGTNSPLHF. The CDR3 DNA is TGTGCCAGCAGCTTAGCCGGGACTAATTCACCCCTCCACTTT.

The J gene is TRBJ2-3, the V gene TRBV30; TRBD2 aligns across 10 bases. V shed 5 bases and J 6 bases; nucleotides not matched to a gene: 11. The CDR3 sequence is 15 residues long. Germline loops: CDR1 GTSNPN, CDR2 SVGIG (reference sequence). DNA of the CDR3: TGTGCCTGGTTCGGATTAGCGGGAGGACAGGATACGCAGTATTTT. Translated, it gives CAWFGLAGGQDTQYF. The variable domain in full, completed from reference TRBV30 and TRBJ2-3, reads SQTIHQWPATLVQPVGSPLSLECTVEGTSNPNLYWYRQAAGRGLQLLFYSVGIGQISSEVPQNLSASRPQDRQFILSSKKLLLSDSGFYLCAWFGLAGGQDTQYFGPGTRLTVL.

The table lists this clone with a few counts. The chain carries TRBV9 and TRBJ2-1; D is uncertain. Germline CDR1 SGDLS, CDR2 YYNGEE. The germline V and J ends were trimmed by 0 bases and 4 bases, with 5 bases remaining between them. This CDR3 contains 13 residues. The CDR3 region has the DNA TGTGCCAGCAGCGTAGAGGTATACAATGAGCAGTTCTTC. It yields the protein CASSVEVYNEQFF.

Remarks on this clone: Other DNA sequences in this specimen translate into the identical CDR3. The chain carries TRBV6-5 and TRBJ2-2; D is uncertain. The CDR3 has 12 residues. Germline CDR1 is MNHEY and CDR2 is SVGAGI. V gave up 5 bases and J gave up 5 bases, with 6 bases separating them. In DNA form, the CDR3 reads TGTGCCAGCAGTCTATATACCGGGGAGCTGTTTTTT. Encoded protein: CASSLYTGELFF.

This clone occurred once. The J gene is TRBJ2-1, the V gene TRBV15; 7 nucleotides agree with TRBD2. V lost 1 base, J lost 0 bases, and 3 bases stayed unmatched. The CDR3 totals 16 residues. CDR1 and CDR2 (germline): LNHNV, YYDKDF (reference sequence). CDR3 nucleotide sequence: TGTGCCACCAGCAGAGGGGGCGGGGGCTCCTACAATGAGCAGTTCTTC. It codes for CATSRGGGGSYNEQFF.

This clone was counted between two and nine times. This chain links TRBV7-3 with TRBJ2-1; 14 bases agree with TRBD2. The CDR3 consists of 16 residues. The germline gives CDR1 SGHTA, CDR2 FQGTGA. V lost 5 bases and J lost 9; bases outside the gene matches: 9. The CDR3 reads CASSTGTSGSSSEQFF. The CDR3 DNA reads TGTGCCAGCAGCACTGGGACTAGCGGGAGTTCGAGTGAGCAGTTCTTC.

This clone was seen a few times. This rearrangement joins TRBV27 to TRBJ2-5; D perhaps matches TRBD2 (6 bases). CDR1 is MNHEY and CDR2 is SMNVEV in the germline V gene (reference sequence). The CDR3 is 16 residues long. Trimming took 3 bases from V and 6 from J, leaving 20 bases between them. CDR3 residues: CASSFFGQTGSQTQYF. The CDR3 DNA follows: TGTGCCAGCAGTTTTTTTGGTCAAACCGGGAGTCAGACCCAGTACTTC.

The chain carries TRBV11-1 and TRBJ2-7; the match to TRBD1 covers 10 bases. Unmatched junction bases numbered 4, after V lost 5 bases and J lost 6 bases. The CDR3 is 13 residues long. Germline V CDR1 and CDR2: SGHAT, FQDESV (reference sequence). The DNA of the CDR3 is TGTGCCAGCAGCCTACGGGACAGGGGCGAGCAGTACTTC. It translates to CASSLRDRGEQYF. Full variable domain (missing parts from reference TRBV11-1 and TRBJ2-7): EAEVAQSPRYKITEKSQAVAFWCDPISGHATLYWYRQILGQGPELLVQFQDESVVDDSQLPKDRFSAERLKGVDSTLKIQPAELGDSAMYLCASSLRDRGEQYFGPGTRLTVT.

About this clone: Compared with germline, one end of the junction differs, possibly owing to a read error. The chain uses TRBV7-9 and TRBJ2-3; D gene ambiguous. In germline, CDR1 is SEHNR, CDR2 FQNEAQ (reference sequence). The CDR3 loop spans 14 amino acids. CDR3 residues: CASGLGLGGDTQYF. The CDR3 DNA follows: TGTGCCAGCGGCTTAGGATTAGGCGGAGATACGCAGTATTTT.

This clone was counted only a few times. The J gene is TRBJ2-6, the V gene TRBV4-1; D is perhaps TRBD1 (6 bases). In germline, CDR1 is MGHRA, CDR2 YSYEKL. This CDR3 region has 18 residues. Trimming removed 1 base at V and 2 bases at J, with 15 bases between. The CDR3 spells CASSQVLRGQTGANVLTF. The CDR3 DNA follows: TGCGCCAGCAGCCAAGTCTTACGGGGACAAACTGGGGCCAACGTCCTGACTTTC.

The genes are TRBV15 and TRBJ2-7; 12 bases fit TRBD2. The CDR3 covers 14 residues. In germline, CDR1 is LNHNV, CDR2 YYDKDF (reference sequence). Trimming removed 8 bases from V and 5 bases from J; junction bases left unmatched: 7. The CDR3 here is CATALTSGSDEQYF. The CDR3 DNA reads TGTGCCACCGCTTTGACTAGCGGGAGCGACGAGCAGTACTTC. Combining the CDR3 with reference TRBV15 and TRBJ2-7 gives the whole variable domain DAMVIQNPRYQVTQFGKPVTLSCSQTLNHNVMYWYQQKSSQAPKLLFHYYDKDFNNEADTPDNFQSRRPNTSFCFLDIRSPGLGDTAMYLCATALTSGSDEQYFGPGTRLTVT.

The chain uses TRBV30 and TRBJ2-1; 7 bases line up with TRBD2. The ends lost 4 bases at V and 7 bases at J; junction bases unmatched: 4. Germline V lookup: CDR1 GTSNPN, CDR2 SVGIG (reference sequence). CDR3 length: 12 residues. This chain's CDR3 is CAWMRRGNEQFF. In DNA, the CDR3 is TGTGCCTGGATGAGGCGGGGGAATGAGCAGTTCTTC.

The chain has TRBV7-9 and TRBJ2-7; TRBD1 might be the D (6 bases). Germline CDR1 and CDR2: SEHNR and FQNEAQ (reference sequence). With 1 base removed from V and 5 bases from J, the gap between germline ends came to 21 bases. The CDR3 is made up of 17 amino acids. CDR3: CASSLDRQGRRKDEQYF. Written as DNA, the CDR3 is TGTGCCAGCAGCTTAGATCGCCAGGGGCGACGTAAGGACGAGCAGTACTTC.

Only a few counts were recorded for this clone. The chain couples TRBV7-9 to TRBJ2-3, with D possibly matching TRBD2 (5 bases). The CDR3 covers 15 residues. Trimming took 7 bases from V and 3 from J, leaving 17 bases between them. The germline V gene has CDR1 SEHNR and CDR2 FQNEAQ (reference sequence). CDR3 amino acids: CASTHGRDGTDTQYF. The CDR3 nucleotides read TGTGCCAGCACTCACGGACGGGATGGGACAGATACGCAGTATTTT. Filled out from reference TRBV7-9 and TRBJ2-3, the complete variable domain reads DTGVSQNPRHKITKRGQNVTFRCDPISEHNRLYWYRQTLGQGPEFLTYFQNEAQLEKSRLLSDRFSAERPKGSFSTLEIQRTEQGDSAMYLCASTHGRDGTDTQYFGPGTRLTVL.

The CDR3 sequence is CAWTGTYTGSLHF. In DNA, the CDR3 is TGTGCCTGGACTGGGACATATACCGGGTCCCTCCACTTT. The chain uses TRBV30 and TRBJ1-6, with D perhaps TRBD1 (6 bases). The V and J ends lost 4 bases and 14 bases respectively, with 18 bases between them. This CDR3 is built from 13 residues. Germline V gene data show CDR1 as GTSNPN and CDR2 as SVGIG (reference sequence).

This clone occurred a few times. The V call is TRBV11-1, the J call TRBJ2-2; D perhaps matches TRBD2 (5 bases). From germline, CDR1 is SGHAT and CDR2 FQDESV (reference sequence). V was cut by 7 bases and J by 0 bases, with 9 bases left in between. This CDR3 region has 14 residues. The CDR3 region is CASKGSPNTGELFF. In nucleotides, the CDR3 is TGTGCCAGCAAAGGGAGCCCGAACACCGGGGAGCTGTTTTTT.

The J gene is TRBJ2-6, the V gene TRBV18; D gene unclear. Per the germline V gene, CDR1 is KGHSH and CDR2 is LQKENI. The CDR3 consists of 15 residues. Trimming shortened V by 2 bases and J by 0 bases, and 5 bases separated the two germline ends. The CDR3 region has the DNA TGTGCCAGCTCACCAATGACCTCTGGGGCCAACGTCCTGACTTTC. Protein product: CASSPMTSGANVLTF.

This clone was seen once. V gene TRBV30 combines with J gene TRBJ2-2; 13 bases are a match to TRBD2. The CDR3 covers 18 residues. V shed 2 bases and J 1 base; nucleotides not matched to a gene: 7. From germline, CDR1 is GTSNPN and CDR2 SVGIG (reference sequence). CDR3 in amino acids: CAWSFRTSGGLNTGELFF. DNA for the CDR3: TGTGCCTGGAGTTTTCGGACTAGCGGGGGCCTGAACACCGGGGAGCTGTTTTTT.

This rearrangement joins TRBV19 to TRBJ2-4, with D uncertain. The CDR3 extends over 15 amino acids. The V end was cut by 4 bases, the J end by 0 bases, with 10 bases between. The germline gives CDR1 LNHDA, CDR2 SQIVND (reference sequence). CDR3 sequence (DNA): TGTGCCAGTAGTACGGGTGCGATAGCCAAAAACATTCAGTACTTC. It specifies CASSTGAIAKNIQYF.

Only one count was recorded for this clone. The V and J genes are TRBV6-5 and TRBJ2-7, with 9 bases aligning to TRBD1. Germline V gene data show CDR1 as MNHEY and CDR2 as SVGAGI. After removal of 3 bases from V and 2 bases from J, the junction contained 5 bases not matched to a gene. The CDR3 extends over 15 amino acids. CDR3 loop: CASSYYGTGPYEQYF. For the CDR3, the DNA is TGTGCCAGCAGTTATTACGGGACAGGGCCCTACGAGCAGTACTTC.

This clone appeared a few times. The chain is built from TRBV6-5 and TRBJ1-1, with unresolved D. This CDR3 is 11 amino acids long. The V gene's germline CDR1 is MNHEY and CDR2 SVGAGI. Between the trimmed V and J ends, which lost 2 bases and 8 bases, there was a span of 6 bases. This CDR3 reads CASSYREEAFF. The CDR3 DNA is TGTGCCAGCAGTTACCGGGAAGAAGCTTTCTTT.

The chain is built from TRBV5-4 and TRBJ2-1; 7 bases match TRBD2. The trim removed 5 bases at V and 0 bases at J, leaving 11 bases unmatched. This CDR3 has 17 residues. Germline V gene sequence: CDR1 SGHNT, CDR2 YYREEE (reference sequence). This CDR3 is CASRERGEGSSYNEQFF. In DNA, the CDR3 is TGTGCCAGCAGAGAGAGAGGGGAGGGTAGCTCCTACAATGAGCAGTTCTTC.